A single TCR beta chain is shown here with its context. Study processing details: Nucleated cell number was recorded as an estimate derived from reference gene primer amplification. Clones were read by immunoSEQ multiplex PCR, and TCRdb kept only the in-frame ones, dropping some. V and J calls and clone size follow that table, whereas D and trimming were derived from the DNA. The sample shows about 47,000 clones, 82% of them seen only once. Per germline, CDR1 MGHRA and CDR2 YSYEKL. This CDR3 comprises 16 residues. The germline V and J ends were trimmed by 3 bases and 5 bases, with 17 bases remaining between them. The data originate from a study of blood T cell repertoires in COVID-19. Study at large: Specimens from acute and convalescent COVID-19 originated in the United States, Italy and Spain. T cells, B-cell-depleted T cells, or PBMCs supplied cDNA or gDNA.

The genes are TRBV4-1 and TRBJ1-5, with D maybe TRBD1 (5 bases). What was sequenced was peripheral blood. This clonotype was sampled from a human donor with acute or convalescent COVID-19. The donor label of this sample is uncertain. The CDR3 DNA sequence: TGCGCCAGCAGCCAGGGGGGGGTCTCCGTCTATCAGCCCCAGCATTTT. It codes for CASSQGGVSVYQPQHF.